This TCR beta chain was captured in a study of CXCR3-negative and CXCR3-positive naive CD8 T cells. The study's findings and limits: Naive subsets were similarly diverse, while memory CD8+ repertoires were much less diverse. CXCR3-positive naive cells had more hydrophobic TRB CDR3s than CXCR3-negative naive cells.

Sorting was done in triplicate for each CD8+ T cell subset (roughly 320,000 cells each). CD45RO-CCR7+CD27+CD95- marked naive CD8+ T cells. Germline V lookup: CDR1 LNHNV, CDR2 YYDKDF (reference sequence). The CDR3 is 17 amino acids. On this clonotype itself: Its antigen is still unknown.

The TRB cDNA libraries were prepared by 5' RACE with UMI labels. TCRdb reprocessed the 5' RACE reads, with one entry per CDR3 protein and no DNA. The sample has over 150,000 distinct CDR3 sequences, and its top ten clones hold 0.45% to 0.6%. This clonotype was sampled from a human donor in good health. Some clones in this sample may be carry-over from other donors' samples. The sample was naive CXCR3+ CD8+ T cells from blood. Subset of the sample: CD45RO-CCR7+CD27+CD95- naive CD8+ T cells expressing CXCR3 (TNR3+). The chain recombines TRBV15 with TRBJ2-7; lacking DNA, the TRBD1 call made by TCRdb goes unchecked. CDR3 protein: CATSRPSNPPGQIEQYF.